The clone carrying this TCR beta chain was observed once. Its antigen is not known. This entry comes from a study of T cell responses to AZD1222 COVID-19 vaccine. The study, taken as a whole, reports: White British people made up most donors, females outnumbered males, and clonal diversity was possibly underestimated. Scientists sampled the repertoires only once the peak T cell response had passed. Baseline testing showed seropositivity in only five or six AZD1222 recipients.

CDR1 is SGHNT and CDR2 is YYREEE in the germline V gene (reference sequence). The CDR3 has 17 residues. The V segment lost 1 base and the J segment 5 bases; nucleotides outside the gene matches: 9. Second doses at about 4 or about 12 weeks were pooled. Sequencing was performed with immunoSEQ multiplex PCR; in TCRdb, only in-frame clones are kept and a portion is missing. The sample yields 100,000 to 150,000 clones, about 85% seen once. The origin of this receptor is an adult who received the AZD1222 COVID-19 vaccine. The chain has TRBV5-4 and TRBJ2-2, with 9 bases that match TRBD1. The specimen was peripheral blood, collected 28 days after the second AZD1222 dose. The CDR3 nucleotides read TGTGCCAGCAGCTTGTGGGGGAAGACAGGGGGAACCGGGGAGCTGTTTTTT. It is translated as CASSLWGKTGGTGELFF.